Shown below are 22 T cell receptor beta chains from a single sample sequenced in a study of Graves' ophthalmopathy and Graves' hyperthyroidism. Investigators amplified TCR beta CDR3 regions from RNA transcripts. The library came from an HTBI-primed first-round RT-PCR and a second-round multiplex PCR. Each CDR3 protein gets one entry after TCRdb re-called the multiplex PCR reads with MiXCR. Of around 340,000 distinct CDR3 sequences in the sample, roughly 15% were seen once. The material sequenced was peripheral blood. The receptors derive from an adult man with Graves' ophthalmopathy.

This clonotype was observed many times. J is TRBJ2-7 and V is TRBV25-1, with D tentatively TRBD1 or TRBD2 (5 bases each). The CDR3 extends over 15 amino acids. Between the trimmed V and J ends, which lost 1 base and 2 bases, there was a span of 12 bases. Germline V gives CDR1 MGHDK, CDR2 SYGVNS. The CDR3: CASSESRDRPYEQYF. The CDR3 DNA reads TGTGCCAGCAGTGAATCTCGGGACCGCCCCTACGAGCAGTACTTC.

This sequence joins TRBV19 and TRBJ2-5; 10 positions agree with TRBD2. With 5 bases clipped from V and 0 bases from J, the junction kept 9 bases outside the gene matches. Germline lookup yields CDR1 LNHDA and CDR2 SQIVND (reference sequence). CDR3 size: 17 residues. The CDR3 is CASSPTSGRWYQETQYF. The CDR3 DNA follows: TGTGCCAGTAGTCCGACTAGCGGGCGTTGGTACCAAGAGACCCAGTACTTC. The full variable domain, completed using reference TRBV19 and TRBJ2-5, is DGGITQSPKYLFRKEGQNVTLSCEQNLNHDAMYWYRQDPGQGLRLIYYSQIVNDFQKGDIAEGYSVSREKKESFPLTVTSAQKNPTAFYLCASSPTSGRWYQETQYFGPGTRLLVL.

Ten or more counts support this clonotype. The chain uses TRBV6-1 and TRBJ2-2, with 9 bases identical to TRBD1. Germline CDR1 reads MNHNS; CDR2 reads SASEGT. V lost 6 bases and J lost 6; bases outside the gene matches: 11. The CDR3 covers 16 residues. CDR3 protein: CASSSGQGVKSGELFF. In DNA, the CDR3 is TGTGCCAGCAGCTCGGGACAGGGCGTGAAATCCGGGGAGCTGTTTTTT.

This clonotype was observed many times. J is TRBJ2-2 and V is TRBV19; TRBD2 might be the D (6 bases). V was pared by 3 bases and J by 4 bases, with 9 bases between. The CDR3 covers 14 residues. Germline CDR1 LNHDA, CDR2 SQIVND (reference sequence). The CDR3 DNA is TGTGCCAGTAGTATTGCGGGGCGCACCGGGGAGCTGTTTTTT. Translated: CASSIAGRTGELFF.

The chain combines TRBV27 with TRBJ1-1; perhaps TRBD1 as D (6 bases). V was clipped by 7 bases and J by 8 bases, with 14 bases between them. This CDR3 is built from 12 residues. Per germline, CDR1 MNHEY and CDR2 SMNVEV (reference sequence). The CDR3 protein is CASNSLGGEAFF. The CDR3 coding sequence is TGTGCCAGCAACTCATTAGGGGGGGAAGCTTTCTTT.

The chain carries TRBV6-2 or TRBV6-3 and TRBJ1-5; TRBD1 aligns across 8 bases. Per germline, CDR1 MNHEY and CDR2 SVGEGT. CDR3 length: 15 amino acids. Trimming at V came to 8 bases and at J to 1 base, leaving 7 bases not matched to a gene. The CDR3 loop reads CASAKDRESNQPQHF. Here the CDR3 DNA reads TGTGCCAGCGCCAAGGACAGGGAGAGCAATCAGCCCCAGCATTTT.

Many counts were recorded for this clonotype. The chain couples TRBV7-8 to TRBJ1-5, with 10 bases identical to TRBD1. V was pared by 4 bases and J by 6 bases, with 12 bases of the junction left unmatched. Germline CDR1 and CDR2: SGHVS and FQNEAQ. CDR3 size: 17 residues. The CDR3 bases are TGTGCCAGCAGCTCAGCCCCGGACAGGGGGTACGGTCAGCCCCAGCATTTT. This sequence encodes CASSSAPDRGYGQPQHF.

This clonotype was observed many times. V and J are TRBV12-3 or TRBV12-4 and TRBJ1-5; 7 bases match TRBD1. This CDR3 spans 14 amino acids. V was clipped by 5 bases and J by 0 bases; unmatched bases: 1. CDR3 region: CASSGTVSNQPQHF. The DNA for the CDR3 is TGTGCCAGCAGTGGGACAGTTAGCAATCAGCCCCAGCATTTT.

J is TRBJ2-7 and V is TRBV20-1; 7 nucleotides align to TRBD1. The CDR3 spans 14 residues. Germline V gives CDR1 DFQATT, CDR2 SNEGSKA (reference sequence). The V segment lost 6 bases and the J segment 0 bases; nucleotides outside the gene matches: 8. The CDR3 sequence: CSASNRDSSYEQYF. CDR3 nucleotide sequence: TGCAGTGCATCAAACCGGGACAGCTCCTACGAGCAGTACTTC.

The sample holds many counts of this clonotype. The V gene is TRBV30, the J gene TRBJ2-7, with TRBD2 as a possible D gene (5 bases). CDR3 size: 13 residues. Looked up from germline, CDR1 is GTSNPN and CDR2 is SVGIG (reference sequence). The V gene lost 1 base and the J gene lost 2 bases, with 9 bases spanning the gap. Here the CDR3 reads CAWSATRAYEQYF. CDR3 coding DNA: TGTGCCTGGAGTGCCACTAGGGCCTACGAGCAGTACTTC.

This clonotype was counted many times. This chain joins TRBV3-1 and TRBJ1-2, with a weak D call TRBD1 (5 bases). The CDR3 length is 15 residues. The germline V gene has CDR1 LGHDT and CDR2 YNNKEL (reference sequence). Trimming pared 1 base from V and 3 bases from J, leaving 12 bases between. The CDR3 loop is CASSQGRGEYYGYTF. DNA of the CDR3: TGTGCCAGCAGCCAAGGGAGGGGAGAGTACTATGGCTACACCTTC.

This clonotype was counted at least ten times. The chain joins TRBV15 to TRBJ1-2; no reliable D call. The V gene's germline CDR1 is LNHNV and CDR2 YYDKDF (reference sequence). Deletions cut 1 base from V and 2 bases from J, with 11 bases between. The CDR3 is 15 residues long. This chain's CDR3 is CATSRGAAENYGYTF. CDR3 DNA: TGTGCCACCAGCAGAGGGGCAGCGGAGAACTATGGCTACACCTTC.

This clonotype was found many times. The chain joins TRBV4-1 to TRBJ1-6, with D possibly TRBD1 on 6 matching bases. The CDR3 is made up of 16 amino acids. V shed 1 base and J shed 10 bases, with 17 bases lying between them. The germline V gene has CDR1 MGHRA and CDR2 YSYEKL. The CDR3 is CASSQVRQGLRSPLHF. CDR3 DNA sequence: TGCGCCAGCAGCCAAGTCCGCCAGGGGTTGAGGTCACCCCTCCACTTT.

This clonotype was detected ten times or more. The rearrangement links TRBV7-3 to TRBJ2-7; D could derive from TRBD1 or TRBD2 (5 bases each). V was trimmed by 8 bases and J by 2 bases, leaving 13 bases between them. Germline V gene lookup returns CDR1 SGHTA and CDR2 FQGTGA. The CDR3 runs 13 residues. For the CDR3, the DNA is TGTGCCAGCTCACAGGACTCGACCTACGAGCAGTACTTC. Amino acid sequence: CASSQDSTYEQYF.

This chain joins TRBV24-1 and TRBJ2-7, with a weak D call TRBD1 (5 bases). Germline CDR1 is KGHDR and CDR2 is SFDVKD. This CDR3 has 13 residues. With 4 bases removed from V and 6 bases from J, the gap between germline ends came to 12 bases. CDR3: CATSDPTVSEQYF. The CDR3 coding sequence is TGTGCCACCAGTGACCCGACAGTTAGCGAGCAGTACTTC.

The chain carries TRBV12-3 or TRBV12-4 and TRBJ1-6, with D maybe TRBD1 (5 bases). The CDR3 runs to 14 residues. V lost 1 base and J lost 9, with 10 bases in between. The CDR3 loop is CASSLGRVVSPLHF. The CDR3 bases are TGTGCCAGCAGTTTAGGCAGGGTGGTTTCACCCCTCCACTTT.

The sample holds many counts of this clonotype. This chain links TRBV15 with TRBJ1-1; D ambiguous. Germline CDR1 reads LNHNV; CDR2 reads YYDKDF (reference sequence). The CDR3 contains 13 residues. With 0 bases removed from V and 1 base from J, the gap between germline ends came to 3 bases. The CDR3: CATSRDKNTEAFF. Here the CDR3 DNA reads TGTGCCACCAGCAGAGATAAGAACACTGAAGCTTTCTTT. The whole variable domain, remainder taken from reference TRBV15 and TRBJ1-1, is DAMVIQNPRYQVTQFGKPVTLSCSQTLNHNVMYWYQQKSSQAPKLLFHYYDKDFNNEADTPDNFQSRRPNTSFCFLDIRSPGLGDTAMYLCATSRDKNTEAFFGQGTRLTVV.

This clonotype has at least ten counts. J is TRBJ2-5 and V is TRBV29-1, with a weak D call TRBD2 (5 bases). Germline loops: CDR1 SQVTM, CDR2 ANQGSEA. V shed 4 bases and J shed 7 bases, with 13 bases lying between them. The CDR3 length is 12 residues. The CDR3: CSVGSEDGTQYF. CDR3 DNA sequence: TGCAGCGTTGGATCGGAGGACGGGACCCAGTACTTC.

This clonotype was detected ten times or more. J is TRBJ2-4 and V is TRBV10-3; the match to TRBD1 covers 10 bases. Germline V gene sequence: CDR1 ENHRY, CDR2 SYGVKD. The V gene end was trimmed by 6 bases and the J gene end by 6 bases; junction bases not matched to a gene: 5. The CDR3 loop spans 14 amino acids. CDR3 in amino acids: CAISGTGVINIQYF. In DNA form, the CDR3 reads TGTGCCATCAGCGGGACAGGGGTGATAAACATTCAGTACTTC.

This clonotype was seen a handful of times. The V gene is TRBV5-1, the J gene TRBJ2-5; no clear D. Germline V gene lookup returns CDR1 SGHRS and CDR2 YFSETQ. This CDR3 has 16 residues. Deletions cut 0 bases from V and 1 base from J, with 13 bases between. The CDR3: CASSLAGRTLQETQYF. DNA of the CDR3: TGCGCCAGCAGCTTGGCTGGCCGGACCCTCCAAGAGACCCAGTACTTC.

The table lists this clonotype with many counts. This sequence joins TRBV20-1 and TRBJ2-3; D is undetermined. V shed 6 bases and J shed 0 bases, with 10 bases lying between them. The germline CDR1 and CDR2 sequences are DFQATT and SNEGSKA (reference sequence). The CDR3 is 13 residues long. The DNA for the CDR3 is TGCAGTGCAACGGCCCTTAGCACAGATACGCAGTATTTT. Its protein is CSATALSTDTQYF.

This clonotype was observed many times. The chain carries TRBV28 and TRBJ2-7, with 7 nucleotides matching TRBD2. The germline gives CDR1 MDHEN, CDR2 SYDVKM. This CDR3 is built from 13 residues. Trimming at V came to 5 bases and at J to 1 base, leaving 2 bases not matched to a gene. Here the CDR3 DNA reads TGTGCCAGCAGTGGGGACTATTCCTACGAGCAGTACTTC. Translating gives CASSGDYSYEQYF.